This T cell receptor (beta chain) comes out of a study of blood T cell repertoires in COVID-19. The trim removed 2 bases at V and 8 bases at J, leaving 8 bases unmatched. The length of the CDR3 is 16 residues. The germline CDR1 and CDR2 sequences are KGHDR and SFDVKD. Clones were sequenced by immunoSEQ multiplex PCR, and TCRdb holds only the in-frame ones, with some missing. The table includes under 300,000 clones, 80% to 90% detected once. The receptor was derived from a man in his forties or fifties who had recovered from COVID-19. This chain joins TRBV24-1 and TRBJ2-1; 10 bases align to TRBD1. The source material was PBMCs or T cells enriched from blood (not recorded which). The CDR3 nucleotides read TGTGCCACCAGTGATTCGGGACAGGGGATATGGGATGAGCAGTTCTTC. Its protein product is CATSDSGQGIWDEQFF.